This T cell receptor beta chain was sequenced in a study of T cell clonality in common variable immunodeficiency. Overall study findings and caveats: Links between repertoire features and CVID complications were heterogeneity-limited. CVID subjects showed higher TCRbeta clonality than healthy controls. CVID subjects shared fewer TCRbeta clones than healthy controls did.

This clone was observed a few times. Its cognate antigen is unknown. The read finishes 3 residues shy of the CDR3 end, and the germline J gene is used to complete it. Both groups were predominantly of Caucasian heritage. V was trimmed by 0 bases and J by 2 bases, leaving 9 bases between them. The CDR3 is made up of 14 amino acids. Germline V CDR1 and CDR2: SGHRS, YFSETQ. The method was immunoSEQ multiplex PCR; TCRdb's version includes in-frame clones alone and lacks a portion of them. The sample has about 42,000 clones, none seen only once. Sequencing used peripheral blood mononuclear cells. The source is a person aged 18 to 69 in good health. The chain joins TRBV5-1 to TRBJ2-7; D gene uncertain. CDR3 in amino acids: CASSLDSPTYEQYF. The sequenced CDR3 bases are TGCGCCAGCAGCTTGGACTCCCCGACCTACGAG.